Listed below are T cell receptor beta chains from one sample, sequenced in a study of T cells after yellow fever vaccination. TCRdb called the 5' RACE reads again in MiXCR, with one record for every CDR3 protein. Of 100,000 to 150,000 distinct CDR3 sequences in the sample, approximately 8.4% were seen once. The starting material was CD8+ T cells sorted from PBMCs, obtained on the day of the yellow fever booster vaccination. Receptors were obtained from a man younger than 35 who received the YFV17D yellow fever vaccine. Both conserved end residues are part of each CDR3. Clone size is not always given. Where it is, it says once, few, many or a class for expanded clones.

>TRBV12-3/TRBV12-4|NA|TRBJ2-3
CASSIGRGADTQYF
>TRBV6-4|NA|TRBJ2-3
CASSELGSTDTQYF
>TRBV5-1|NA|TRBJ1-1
CASSAGTEMNTEAFF
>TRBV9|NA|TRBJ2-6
CASSVVAGGLSGANVLTF
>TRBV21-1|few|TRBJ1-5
CASSKVGQNSNQPQHF
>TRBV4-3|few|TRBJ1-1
CASSQDQSYAYTEAFF
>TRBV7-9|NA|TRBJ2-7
CASSLDGNSYEQYF
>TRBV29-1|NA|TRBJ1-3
CSVGRGPGNTIYF
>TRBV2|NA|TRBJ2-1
CASSASRSGYNEQFF
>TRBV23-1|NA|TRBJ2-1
CASSHGFSYNEQFF
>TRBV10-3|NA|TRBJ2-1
CAISLTSLSEQFF
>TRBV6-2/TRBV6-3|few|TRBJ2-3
CASSYSGGPHNTDTQYF
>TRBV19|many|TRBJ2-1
CASSSSTPTYNEQFF
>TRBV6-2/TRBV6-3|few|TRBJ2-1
CASSPRPLTYNEQFF
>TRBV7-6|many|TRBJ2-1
CASSPGAYEQFF
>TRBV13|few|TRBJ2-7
CASSLVGNEQYF
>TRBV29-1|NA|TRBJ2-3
CSVEGLAGTDTQYF
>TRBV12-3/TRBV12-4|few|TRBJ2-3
CASSFAGTTDTQYF
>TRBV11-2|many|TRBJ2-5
CASSWTGGRETQYF
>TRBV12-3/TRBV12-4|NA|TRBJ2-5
CASSDPTTGETQYF
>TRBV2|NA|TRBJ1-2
CASSEREVSTGYTF
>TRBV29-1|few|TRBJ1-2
CSVDDRYDYGYTF
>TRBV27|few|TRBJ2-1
CASRRRKGDEQFF
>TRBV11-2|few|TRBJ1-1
CASSWPGLGNTEAFF
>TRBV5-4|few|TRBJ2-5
CASSFEGPLGQTQYF
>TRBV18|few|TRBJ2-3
CASSHDSSTDTQYF
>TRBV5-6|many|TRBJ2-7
CASTSEGGLDYEQYF
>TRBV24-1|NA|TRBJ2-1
CATSGRGQLYNEQFF
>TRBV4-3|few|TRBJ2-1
CASSQRTKKTSNEQFF
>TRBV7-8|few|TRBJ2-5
CASSPTPGEQETQYF
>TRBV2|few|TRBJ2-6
CASIAWNSGESGANVLTF
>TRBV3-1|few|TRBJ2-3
CASSQLAGVDTQYF
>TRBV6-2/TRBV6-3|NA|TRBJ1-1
CASNRPQNTEAFF
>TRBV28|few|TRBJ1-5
CASTPPRGASNQPQHF
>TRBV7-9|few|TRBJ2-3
CASSPEEELAGATDTQYF
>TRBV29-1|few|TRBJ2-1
CSVGVWDYNEQFF
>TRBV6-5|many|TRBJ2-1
CASSYGSSYNEQFF
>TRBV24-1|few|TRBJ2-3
CATSDQVTDTQYF
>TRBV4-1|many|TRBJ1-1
CASRHTPGHVNTEAFF
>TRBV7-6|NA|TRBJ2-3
CASSTGPLPTDTQYF
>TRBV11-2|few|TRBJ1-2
CASRSPPEDYTF
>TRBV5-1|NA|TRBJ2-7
CASSDDGLKPYEQYF
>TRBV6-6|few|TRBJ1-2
CASSTAGTGLGYTF
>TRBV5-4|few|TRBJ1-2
CASSLFWGGVYGYTF
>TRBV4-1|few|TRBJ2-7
CASSQELANIYEQYF
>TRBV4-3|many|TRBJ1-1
CASSQETGLNTEAFF
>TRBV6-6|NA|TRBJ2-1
CASSWDTGITEQFF
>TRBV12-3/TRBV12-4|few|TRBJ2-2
CASSLSGLAGNTGELFF
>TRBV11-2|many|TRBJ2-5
CASSLGGGWEETQYF
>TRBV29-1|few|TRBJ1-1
CSVEKGRENTEAFF
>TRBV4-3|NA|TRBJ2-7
CASSQDPSGTNSYEQYF
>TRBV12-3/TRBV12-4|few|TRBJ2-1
CASSSGTSGGHEQFF
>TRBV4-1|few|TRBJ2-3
CASTHLAGDTQYF
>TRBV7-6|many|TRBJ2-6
CASSTPPTGAGANVLTF
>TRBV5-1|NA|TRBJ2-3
CASRRLERDYTDTQYF